These 24 T cell receptor beta chains were all obtained from the same sample, sequenced in a study of cytomegalovirus exposure and HLA in healthy donors. It was with 60 Vbeta and 13 Jbeta primers that the PCR ran. TCRdb keeps only in-frame clones here, not all; method: immunoSEQ multiplex PCR. The data show approximately 190,000 clones, roughly 77% seen once. Sequenced sample: PBMCs. These receptors all come from a man aged 40-50 years in good health and CMV-seropositive.

This sequence joins TRBV5-6 and TRBJ1-2, with 7 bases lining up with TRBD1. Germline CDR1 SGHDT, CDR2 YYEEEE. J lost 4 bases, V lost 0 bases, and 6 bases had no gene match. The CDR3 has 15 amino acids. The CDR3 is CASSLGPGGSYGYTF. The CDR3 DNA sequence: TGTGCCAGCAGCTTGGGGCCAGGGGGATCCTATGGCTACACCTTC.

This clone has only a few counts. V gene TRBV6-1 combines with J gene TRBJ2-1; D is possibly TRBD1 (6 bases). Trimming cost V 8 bases and J 4 bases, with 15 bases left between them. Germline CDR1 is MNHNS and CDR2 is SASEGT. The CDR3 totals 14 residues. This CDR3 reads CASYGRDKYNEQFF. Here the CDR3 DNA reads TGTGCCAGCTACGGCAGGGACAAATACAATGAGCAGTTCTTC.

The V gene is TRBV21-1, the J gene TRBJ2-7; the table assigns TRBD2, which was not confirmed against the DNA. TRBV21-1 represents a pseudogene. This CDR3 is 17 amino acids long. The CDR3: CAKASLAGVHSPYEQYF. For the CDR3, the DNA is TGTGCCAAAGCCTCACTAGCGGGGGTCCATTCCCCCTACGAGCAGTACTTC.

V usage is TRBV7-9 and J usage is TRBJ2-7; D remains unclear. Germline V CDR1 and CDR2: SEHNR, FQNEAQ (reference sequence). V was trimmed by 0 bases and J by 6 bases, leaving 21 bases between them. The CDR3 sequence is 17 residues long. In nucleotides, the CDR3 is TGTGCCAGCAGCTTAGCGGTAGATTCAGTTCCTAGTGTCGAGCAGTACTTC. Translation: CASSLAVDSVPSVEQYF.

The chain uses TRBV27 and TRBJ1-6; D unresolved. The CDR3 loop spans 15 amino acids. CDR1 is MNHEY, CDR2 SMNVEV, per germline (reference sequence). Between the trimmed V and J ends, which lost 5 bases and 7 bases, there was a span of 15 bases. In DNA form, the CDR3 reads TGTGCCAGCAGTGCCACACATCTCATAAATTCACCCCTCCACTTT. Its translation is CASSATHLINSPLHF.

This clone was recorded a few times. This chain connects TRBV5-1 to TRBJ2-1; perhaps TRBD2 as D (6 bases). This CDR3 comprises 12 residues. The V end was cut by 4 bases, the J end by 8 bases, with 10 bases between. Germline V CDR1 and CDR2: SGHRS, YFSETQ. The CDR3 loop is CASSHGGDEQFF. The CDR3 DNA sequence: TGCGCCAGCAGCCACGGGGGTGATGAGCAGTTCTTC.

The V gene is TRBV15, the J gene TRBJ2-3, with D perhaps matching TRBD1 (6 bases). Per the germline V gene, CDR1 is LNHNV and CDR2 is YYDKDF (reference sequence). The CDR3 length is 14 residues. V lost 4 bases to trimming and J lost 0 bases, with 8 bases between them. The CDR3 protein is CATSTDRSTDTQYF. The CDR3 coding sequence is TGTGCCACCAGCACCGACAGGAGCACAGATACGCAGTATTTT.

V usage is TRBV11-2 and J usage is TRBJ2-7, with 7 bases matching TRBD2. The CDR3 is made up of 14 amino acids. Germline CDR1 reads SGHAT; CDR2 reads FQNNGV. Germline trimming cut 5 bases from V and 4 bases from J; bases unmatched to any gene: 8. This chain's CDR3 is CASSRLTSTYEQYF. CDR3 bases: TGTGCCAGCAGCCGCTTGACTAGCACTTACGAGCAGTACTTC. The variable domain in full, with the rest retrieved from reference TRBV11-2 and TRBJ2-7, is EAGVAQSPRYKIIEKRQSVAFWCNPISGHATLYWYQQILGQGPKLLIQFQNNGVVDDSQLPKDRFSAERLKGVDSTLKIQPAKLEDSAVYLCASSRLTSTYEQYFGPGTRLTVT.

J is TRBJ2-1 and V is TRBV28; no definite D call. The CDR3 runs to 15 residues. Germline-derived CDR1 and CDR2 are MDHEN and SYDVKM. Trimming removed 6 bases from V and 0 bases from J, with 12 bases in between. CDR3 sequence: CASSGEFSSYNEQFF. For the CDR3, the DNA is TGTGCCAGCAGCGGTGAGTTTAGCTCCTACAATGAGCAGTTCTTC.

The rearrangement links TRBV4-1 to TRBJ2-3; D is perhaps TRBD1 (6 bases). V lost 2 bases, J lost 2 bases, and 11 bases lay in between. The CDR3 loop spans 15 amino acids. In germline, CDR1 is MGHRA, CDR2 YSYEKL. In DNA form, the CDR3 reads TGCGCCAGCAGCCAAACCCAGGGGTACACAGATACGCAGTATTTT. As protein: CASSQTQGYTDTQYF.

CDR3 bases: TGTGCCAGCAGCCCCCGGACTAGCGGGCCGACGGAGACCCAGTACTTC. This encodes CASSPRTSGPTETQYF. The chain combines TRBV5-4 with TRBJ2-5; 11 bases line up with TRBD2. The CDR3 totals 16 residues. The germline V gene encodes CDR1 SGHNT and CDR2 YYREEE (reference sequence). V shed 4 bases and J 5 bases; nucleotides not matched to a gene: 10.

A few counts support this clone. This chain joins TRBV7-6 and TRBJ2-7; possible D gene TRBD1, 6 bases. Between the trimmed V and J ends, which lost 5 bases and 2 bases, there was a span of 13 bases. The CDR3 sequence is 14 residues long. Per germline, CDR1 SGHVS and CDR2 FNYEAQ. CDR3 coding DNA: TGTGCCAGCAGCGAGAATGACAGGCCCTACGAGCAGTACTTC. Translated: CASSENDRPYEQYF.

CDR3 sequence: CASSYREIFRDGYTF. Written as DNA, the CDR3 is TGTGCCAGCAGTTACCGGGAGATTTTTAGGGATGGCTACACCTTC. J is TRBJ1-2 and V is TRBV6-6; D uncertain. V dropped 2 bases and J dropped 6 bases, with 16 bases sitting between them. Germline CDR1 and CDR2: MNHNY and SVGAGI (reference sequence). The CDR3 has 15 amino acids.

V usage is TRBV5-8 and J usage is TRBJ2-7; unclear D gene. Germline CDR1 and CDR2: SGHTS and YDEGEE. Trimming cost V 3 bases and J 3 bases, with 4 bases left between them. The CDR3 length is 11 residues. CDR3 sequence (DNA): TGTGCCAGCAGCTCTTACTACGAGCAGTACTTC. It yields the protein CASSSYYEQYF.

On this clone: An end of the junction does not agree with germline; a read error may underlie this. The V gene is TRBV7-9, the J gene TRBJ1-1, with D unresolved. From germline, CDR1 is SEHNR and CDR2 FQNEAQ (reference sequence). This CDR3 region has 12 residues. The chain's CDR3 is CSSSAGSTEAFF. CDR3 DNA sequence: TGTTCCAGCAGCGCAGGATCCACTGAAGCTTTCTTT.

The chain carries TRBV27 and TRBJ1-3; 8 bases map to TRBD1. Germline trimming cut 5 bases from V and 3 bases from J; bases unmatched to any gene: 9. The CDR3 extends over 16 amino acids. From germline, CDR1 is MNHEY and CDR2 SMNVEV (reference sequence). CDR3 protein: CASSPGDRLGGNTIYF. CDR3 in DNA: TGTGCCAGCAGTCCAGGGGACAGGCTGGGTGGAAACACCATATATTTT.

The rearrangement links TRBV4-1 to TRBJ2-1, with 10 bases matching TRBD2. Germline V CDR1 and CDR2: MGHRA, YSYEKL. The CDR3 extends over 15 amino acids. Trimming at V came to 1 base and at J to 9 bases, leaving 6 bases not matched to a gene. The CDR3 is CASSQAGTSAGEQFF. Written as DNA, the CDR3 is TGCGCCAGCAGCCAAGCCGGGACTAGCGCCGGTGAGCAGTTCTTC.

The chain recombines TRBV5-1 with TRBJ2-7, with 8 bases aligning to TRBD2. J lost 4 bases, V lost 4 bases, and 13 bases had no gene match. CDR3 length: 16 amino acids. Germline V lookup: CDR1 SGHRS, CDR2 YFSETQ. This CDR3 reads CASSPGGGGIAYEQYF. CDR3 sequence (DNA): TGCGCCAGCAGCCCGGGAGGGGGGGGTATCGCGTACGAGCAGTACTTC.

The V call is TRBV4-1, the J call TRBJ2-7; TRBD2 matches 7 bases. Trimming cost V 0 bases and J 2 bases; bases outside gene matches: 10. Germline V lookup: CDR1 MGHRA, CDR2 YSYEKL. The CDR3 covers 17 residues. This chain's CDR3 is CASSQEVSASGPYEQYF. Here the CDR3 DNA reads TGCGCCAGCAGCCAAGAAGTTTCGGCTAGCGGCCCCTACGAGCAGTACTTC.

J is TRBJ2-2 and V is TRBV5-4; 9 positions agree with TRBD1. The CDR3 has 16 amino acids. Per the germline V gene, CDR1 is SGHNT and CDR2 is YYREEE (reference sequence). V dropped 3 bases and J dropped 7; count of bases not matched to a gene: 10. The CDR3 here is CASSSPGQGGNGELFF. The CDR3 nucleotides are TGTGCCAGCAGCTCCCCGGGACAGGGAGGGAACGGGGAGCTGTTTTTT.

This clone came up a few times. The chain couples TRBV6-1 to TRBJ2-7, with 7 bases fitting TRBD2. Per the germline V gene, CDR1 is MNHNS and CDR2 is SASEGT. Trimming removed 3 bases from V and 8 bases from J; junction bases left unmatched: 10. This CDR3 comprises 14 residues. DNA for the CDR3: TGTGCCAGCAGTGAGGCTAGCGGCCCTACGAAGCAGTACTTC. Amino acids: CASSEASGPTKQYF.

This clone was recorded a few times. The chain recombines TRBV6-6 with TRBJ2-7; 9 nucleotides line up with TRBD2. V shed 6 bases, J shed 2 bases, and the junction held 5 bases outside the gene matches. Per germline, CDR1 MNHNY and CDR2 SVGAGI (reference sequence). This CDR3 region has 14 residues. In DNA, the CDR3 is TGTGCCAGCAGCCGGACTAGCGCAGCCTACGAGCAGTACTTC. This codes for CASSRTSAAYEQYF.

Details on this clone: This same CDR3 is encoded by further DNA sequences in the sample. The chain employs TRBV7-9 and TRBJ2-5, with a possible D match to TRBD1 (5 bases). Germline loops: CDR1 SEHNR, CDR2 FQNEAQ (reference sequence). Trimming left V 1 base short and J 5 bases short, with 11 bases between. This CDR3 comprises 14 residues. The CDR3 coding sequence is TGTGCCAGCAGCTTAGGCCAGGGTGTTGAGACCCAGTACTTC. This gives the protein CASSLGQGVETQYF.

This clone is a singleton in its sample. The CDR3 nucleotides are TGCGCCAGCAGCCCGGGACAAGACACTGAAGCTTTCTTT. Translating gives CASSPGQDTEAFF. The chain carries TRBV5-1 and TRBJ1-1; weak D call: TRBD1 (6 bases). This CDR3 region has 13 residues. Trimming left V 4 bases short and J 3 bases short, with 10 bases between. Germline CDR1 reads SGHRS; CDR2 reads YFSETQ.